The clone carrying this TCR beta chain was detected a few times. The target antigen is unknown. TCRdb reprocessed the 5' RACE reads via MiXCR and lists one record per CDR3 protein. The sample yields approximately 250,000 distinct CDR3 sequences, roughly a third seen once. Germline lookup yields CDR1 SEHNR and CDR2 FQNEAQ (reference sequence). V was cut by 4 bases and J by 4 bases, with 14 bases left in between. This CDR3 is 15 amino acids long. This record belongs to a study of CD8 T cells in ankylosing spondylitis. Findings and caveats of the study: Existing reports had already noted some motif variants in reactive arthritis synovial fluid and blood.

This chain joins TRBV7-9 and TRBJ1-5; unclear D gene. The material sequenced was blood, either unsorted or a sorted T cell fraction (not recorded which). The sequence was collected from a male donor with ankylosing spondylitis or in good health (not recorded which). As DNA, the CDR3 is TGTGCCAGCAGCTCCCCGGGCAGCACAAATCAGCCCCAGCATTTT. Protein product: CASSSPGSTNQPQHF.